These 11 T cell receptor beta chains were sequenced from one sample in a study of T-cell memory formation after mild COVID-19. Via MiXCR, TCRdb re-called the 5' RACE reads, giving one row per CDR3 protein. The repertoire includes hundreds of thousands of distinct CDR3 sequences, 25% to 30% of them detected once, and 13% sits in the top ten. Sequenced: PBMCs or a T cell subset sorted from them (not recorded which). The receptors shown here come from an adult woman who had mild COVID-19 (a few samples of this study predate the infection). Cell type and time point are not known.

This sequence joins TRBV28 and TRBJ1-2, with 8 bases matching TRBD1. Germline CDR1 MDHEN, CDR2 SYDVKM. The junction had 5 bases not matched to a gene; V was cut back by 6 bases and J by 5 bases. This CDR3 has 13 amino acids. CDR3 DNA sequence: TGTGCCAGCAGAGGACAGGGACGGTATGGCTACACCTTC. It specifies CASRGQGRYGYTF.

This clonotype was counted only a few times. The gene calls are TRBV15 and TRBJ2-3; D is ambiguous. Germline V gene sequence: CDR1 LNHNV, CDR2 YYDKDF (reference sequence). The CDR3 sequence is 13 residues long. Trimming left V 3 bases short and J 6 bases short, with 10 bases between. The CDR3 spells CATSSSRLDTQYF. For the CDR3, the DNA is TGTGCCACCAGCAGCTCCCGACTGGATACGCAGTATTTT.

This rearrangement joins TRBV4-2 to TRBJ1-2, with 11 nucleotides matching TRBD1. Per the germline V gene, CDR1 is LGHNA and CDR2 is YNFKEQ. This CDR3 is 15 amino acids long. Germline trimming cut 1 base from V and 7 bases from J; bases unmatched to any gene: 5. CDR3 residues: CASSQGGQGVLGYTF. CDR3 bases: TGTGCCAGCAGCCAAGGGGGACAGGGGGTACTTGGCTACACCTTC.

V usage is TRBV7-2 and J usage is TRBJ2-3; unclear D gene. Germline values: CDR1 SGHTA, CDR2 FQGNSA. V lost 0 bases and J lost 2, with 6 bases in between. The CDR3 sequence is 14 residues long. The CDR3 here is CASSLATNTDTQYF. In DNA form, the CDR3 reads TGTGCCAGCAGCTTAGCGACCAACACAGATACGCAGTATTTT.

This clonotype was counted a few times. V usage is TRBV6-5 and J usage is TRBJ2-2; 8 nucleotides agree with TRBD1. Germline assignment: CDR1 MNHEY and CDR2 SVGAGI. The CDR3 extends over 13 amino acids. With 8 bases clipped from V and 6 bases from J, the junction kept 5 bases outside the gene matches. This CDR3 is CASSGQGSGELFF. In DNA, the CDR3 is TGTGCCAGCTCCGGACAGGGATCCGGGGAGCTGTTTTTT.

The chain couples TRBV18 to TRBJ2-7; 10 nucleotides match TRBD1. V shed 3 bases and J 3 bases; nucleotides not matched to a gene: 11. CDR3 size: 17 residues. The germline CDR1 and CDR2 sequences are KGHSH and LQKENI. The CDR3 bases are TGTGCCAGCTCACCGCAACTATCGGGACAGGGGTACTACGAGCAGTACTTC. Amino acids: CASSPQLSGQGYYEQYF. Full variable domain (missing parts from reference TRBV18 and TRBJ2-7): NAGVMQNPRHLVRRRGQEARLRCSPMKGHSHVYWYRQLPEEGLKFMVYLQKENIIDESGMPKERFSAEFPKEGPSILRIQQVVRGDSAAYFCASSPQLSGQGYYEQYFGPGTRLTVT.

At least ten counts were recorded for this clonotype. The rearrangement joins TRBV7-2 to TRBJ2-1, with 12 bases that match TRBD2. Germline values: CDR1 SGHTA, CDR2 FQGNSA. Trimming at V came to 1 base and at J to 8 bases, leaving 9 bases not matched to a gene. This CDR3 has 17 residues. The CDR3 DNA sequence: TGTGCCAGCAGCTTAGTGCCACTAGCGGGAGGAGTGGATGAGCAGTTCTTC. Translating gives CASSLVPLAGGVDEQFF. The variable domain in full, completed from reference TRBV7-2 and TRBJ2-1, reads GAGVSQSPSNKVTEKGKDVELRCDPISGHTALYWYRQSLGQGLEFLIYFQGNSAPDKSGLPSDRFSAERTGGSVSTLTIQRTQQEDSAVYLCASSLVPLAGGVDEQFFGPGTRLTVL.

This clonotype was seen many times. The chain has TRBV7-2 and TRBJ2-5; 8 positions match TRBD1. There are 16 residues in the CDR3. Germline CDR1 reads SGHTA; CDR2 reads FQGNSA. Trimming at V came to 5 bases and at J to 1 base, leaving 9 bases not matched to a gene. CDR3 bases: TGTGCCAGCAGCGAAATCGACAGGGGTGTCCAAGAGACCCAGTACTTC. Protein sequence: CASSEIDRGVQETQYF.

This clonotype turned up a few times. V gene TRBV25-1 combines with J gene TRBJ1-4, with D unclear. V gave up 8 bases and J gave up 5 bases, with 12 bases separating them. CDR3 length equals 13 residues. Germline CDR1 reads MGHDK; CDR2 reads SYGVNS. In DNA, the CDR3 is TGTGCCAGCCAAAATGTGGCAAATGAAAAACTGTTTTTT. Its translation is CASQNVANEKLFF.

The V and J genes are TRBV7-9 and TRBJ1-5, with 8 bases lining up with TRBD1. The J segment lost 4 bases and the V segment lost 2 bases, leaving 10 bases of the junction unmatched. Germline loops: CDR1 SEHNR, CDR2 FQNEAQ (reference sequence). The CDR3 runs to 17 residues. The CDR3 DNA sequence: TGTGCCAGCAGCTTATGGATGGGACAGGATGGTAATCAGCCCCAGCATTTT. Translated: CASSLWMGQDGNQPQHF.

A few counts support this clonotype. The chain links TRBV6-2 or TRBV6-3 to TRBJ2-7; unclear D gene. The CDR3 extends over 13 amino acids. V was clipped by 3 bases and J by 3 bases, with 9 bases between them. CDR1 is MNHEY and CDR2 is SVGEGT in the germline V gene. CDR3 loop: CASSYSEHYEQYF. DNA for the CDR3: TGTGCCAGCAGTTATTCGGAGCACTACGAGCAGTACTTC.